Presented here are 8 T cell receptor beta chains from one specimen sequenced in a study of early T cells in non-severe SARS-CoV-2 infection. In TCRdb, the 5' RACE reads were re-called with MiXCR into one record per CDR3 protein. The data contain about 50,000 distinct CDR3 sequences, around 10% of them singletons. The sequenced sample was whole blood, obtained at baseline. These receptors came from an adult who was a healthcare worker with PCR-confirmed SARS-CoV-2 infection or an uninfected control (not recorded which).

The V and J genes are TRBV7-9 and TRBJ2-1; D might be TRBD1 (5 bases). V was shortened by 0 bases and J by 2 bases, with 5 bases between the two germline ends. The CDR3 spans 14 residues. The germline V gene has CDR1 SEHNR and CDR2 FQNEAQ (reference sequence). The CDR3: CASSLAGPYNEQFF. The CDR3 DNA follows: TGTGCCAGCAGCTTAGCGGGGCCCTACAATGAGCAGTTCTTC.

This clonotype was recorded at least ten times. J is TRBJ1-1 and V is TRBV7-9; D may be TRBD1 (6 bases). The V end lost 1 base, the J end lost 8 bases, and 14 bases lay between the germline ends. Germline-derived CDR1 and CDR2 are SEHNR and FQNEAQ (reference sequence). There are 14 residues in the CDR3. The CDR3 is CASSLVLVGTEAFF. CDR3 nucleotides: TGTGCCAGCAGCTTAGTACTCGTAGGGACAGAAGCTTTCTTT.

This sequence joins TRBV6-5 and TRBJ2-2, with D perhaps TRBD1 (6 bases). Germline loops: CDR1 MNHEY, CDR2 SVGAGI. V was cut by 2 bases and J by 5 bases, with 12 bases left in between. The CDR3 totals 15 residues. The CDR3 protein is CASSYQGLLTGELFF. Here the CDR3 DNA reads TGTGCCAGCAGTTACCAGGGGCTGCTTACCGGGGAGCTGTTTTTT.

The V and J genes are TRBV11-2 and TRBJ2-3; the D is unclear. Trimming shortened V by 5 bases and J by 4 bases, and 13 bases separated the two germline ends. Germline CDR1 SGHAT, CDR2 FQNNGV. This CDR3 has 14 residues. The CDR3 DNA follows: TGTGCCAGCAGCCCATCTACCCCCCCAGATACGCAGTATTTT. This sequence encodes CASSPSTPPDTQYF.

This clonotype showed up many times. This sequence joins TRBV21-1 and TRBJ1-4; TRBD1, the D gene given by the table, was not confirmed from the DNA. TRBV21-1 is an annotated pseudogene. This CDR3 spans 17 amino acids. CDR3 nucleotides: TGTGCCAGCAGCAAGACTCGGAGGGGGGACTTTAATGAAAAACTGTTTTTT. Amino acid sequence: CASSKTRRGDFNEKLFF.

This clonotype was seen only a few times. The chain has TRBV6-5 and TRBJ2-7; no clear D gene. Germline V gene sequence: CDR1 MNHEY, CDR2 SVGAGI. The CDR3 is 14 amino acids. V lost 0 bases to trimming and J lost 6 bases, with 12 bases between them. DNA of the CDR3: TGTGCCAGCAGTTACTCACAGACCCAGCGCGAGCAGTACTTC. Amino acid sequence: CASSYSQTQREQYF.

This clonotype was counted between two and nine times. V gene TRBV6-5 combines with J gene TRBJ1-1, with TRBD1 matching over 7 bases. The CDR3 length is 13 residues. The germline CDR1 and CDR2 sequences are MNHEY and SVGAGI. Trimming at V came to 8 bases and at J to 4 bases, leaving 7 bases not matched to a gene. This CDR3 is CASGRQGPTEAFF. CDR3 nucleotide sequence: TGTGCCAGCGGCCGACAGGGTCCCACTGAAGCTTTCTTT.

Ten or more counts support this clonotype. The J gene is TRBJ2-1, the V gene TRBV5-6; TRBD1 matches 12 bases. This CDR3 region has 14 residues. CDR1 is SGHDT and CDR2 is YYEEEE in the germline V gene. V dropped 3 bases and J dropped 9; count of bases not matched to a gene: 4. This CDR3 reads CASSWDRGQVEQFF. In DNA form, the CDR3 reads TGTGCCAGCAGCTGGGACAGGGGGCAAGTTGAGCAGTTCTTC. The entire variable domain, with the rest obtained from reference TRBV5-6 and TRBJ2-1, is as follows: DAGVTQSPTHLIKTRGQQVTLRCSPKSGHDTVSWYQQALGQGPQFIFQYYEEEERQRGNFPDRFSGHQFPNYSSELNVNALLLGDSALYLCASSWDRGQVEQFFGPGTRLTVL.